These 6 T cell receptor beta chains share one sample of origin, sequenced in a study of metastatic and nonmetastatic thyroid tumors. TCRdb reanalyzed the PCR reads via MiXCR. The repertoire holds roughly 75,000 clones, with 9.5% to 15% as singletons. Patients had received no treatment of any kind before thyroid surgery. The specimen sequenced was tumor tissue. The source is a female donor with papillary thyroid cancer or a benign thyroid nodule (not recorded which). Some clones in this sample may be carry-over from other donors' samples.

V is TRBV29-1 and J is TRBJ2-7; D may be TRBD1 (6 bases). V dropped 1 base and J dropped 1 base, with 11 bases sitting between them. Germline V gene lookup returns CDR1 SQVTM and CDR2 ANQGSEA. The CDR3 spans 14 residues. The DNA of the CDR3 is TGCAGCGTTGAAGCGAGAGGGACATCCTACGAGCAGTACTTC. Translated: CSVEARGTSYEQYF.

Ten or more counts support this clone. A much larger clone sits a single nucleotide away, making a read error possible. J is TRBJ2-7 and V is TRBV6-2 or TRBV6-3; TRBD2 matches at 8 bases. Per the germline V gene, CDR1 is MNHEY and CDR2 is SVGEGT. The CDR3 sequence is 14 residues long. The CDR3 nucleotides are TGTGCCAACAGTTACCGGGGACTAGGCTACGAGCAGTACTTC. Protein sequence: CANSYRGLGYEQYF.

Points on this clone: Other DNA sequences in this sample translate to the same CDR3. The V gene is TRBV5-1, the J gene TRBJ1-6, with unresolved D. Between the trimmed V and J ends, which lost 4 bases and 7 bases, there was a span of 18 bases. CDR1 is SGHRS, CDR2 YFSETQ, per germline. The CDR3 covers 16 residues. The CDR3 sequence is CASSLAGPGTNSPLHF. Written as DNA, the CDR3 is TGCGCCAGCAGCCTCGCTGGCCCAGGCACCAATTCACCCCTCCACTTT.

This clone was detected ten times or more. The V gene is TRBV29-1, the J gene TRBJ1-2; no reliable D call. There are 11 residues in the CDR3. V was cut by 5 bases and J by 3 bases, with 7 bases left in between. Germline CDR1 is SQVTM and CDR2 is ANQGSEA. The CDR3: CSVLVDYGYTF. The CDR3 DNA reads as TGCAGCGTTCTGGTGGACTATGGCTACACCTTC.

In regard to this clone: This may come from a read error, since a much larger clone is one base off. This CDR3 fails to terminate in the conserved phenylalanine or tryptophan, so it likely reflects a read error. The genes are TRBV7-9 and TRBJ2-2; D might be TRBD1 (6 bases). The length of the CDR3 is 15 residues. Germline assignment: CDR1 SEHNR and CDR2 FQNEAQ (reference sequence). Trimming removed 7 bases at V and 1 base at J, with 13 bases between. CDR3 bases: TGTGCCAGCACCCGAGGGGGAAAGAACACCGGGGAGCTGTTTTTA. As protein: CASTRGGKNTGELFL.

This clone occurred many times. The chain uses TRBV25-1 and TRBJ1-1, with TRBD1 as a possible D gene (5 bases). CDR1 and CDR2 from the germline V gene are MGHDK and SYGVNS. Deletions cut 1 base from V and 1 base from J, with 10 bases between. The CDR3 extends over 15 amino acids. This CDR3 is CASSELFTGNTEAFF. The CDR3 nucleotides read TGTGCCAGCAGTGAATTGTTCACAGGGAACACTGAAGCTTTCTTT.